This T cell receptor beta chain was sequenced for a study of shared T cell receptors in the human thymus. This CDR3 spans 11 amino acids. Trimming cost V 6 bases and J 6 bases, with 8 bases left between them. The germline gives CDR1 MNHNY, CDR2 SVGAGI (reference sequence). There are a few counts of this clone. Some clones are missing from TCRdb's copy, which holds only in-frame ones; the method was immunoSEQ multiplex PCR. The table shows 500,000 to 750,000 clones, with 85% to 90% occurring only once. The sample was also reused in another study, on human thymus T cells. This second report adds: Congenital heart defects were the reason for the corrective surgery that the donors, healthy Finnish infants, were having. An apparent bias in V and J gene usage was seen in thymic and blood repertoires. The related literature has documented a marked overlap of thymic repertoires among unrelated individuals.

The clonotype was recovered from a boy under three years old with a congenital heart defect. This sequence joins TRBV6-6 and TRBJ1-2; D unclear. Material: thymocytes. The chain's CDR3 is CASRNRDGYTF. The CDR3 coding sequence is TGTGCCAGCAGGAACCGGGATGGCTACACCTTC.